This T cell receptor (beta chain) was observed in a study of shared clonotypes between healthy human individuals. Findings and caveats of the study: The generation probabilities recorded for non-shared clonotypes fell below those of clonotypes shared by all four donors. Genetic and exposure-history diversity was limited by the small donor number.

Sorted-subset replicate PCRs used around 220 ng DNA, 30,000 or so T cell genomes. Repertoires were generated with immunoSEQ multiplex PCR, while TCRdb's copy carries only in-frame clones and drops some. The data show about 2.4 million clones, with approximately 93% seen just once and 0.36% held by the top ten. CD45RA+ naive and CD45RA-negative memory subsets were separated from CD4+ cells. As concerns this clone: The antigen is not known.

The CDR3 runs 16 residues. Germline values: CDR1 SGHNT, CDR2 YYREEE (reference sequence). Losses at the gene ends were 6 bases for V and 2 bases for J; bases not matched to a gene: 11. The receptor's source is a man between 18 and 35 years old in good health. Some clones in this sample may be carry-over from other donors' samples. The specimen sequenced was naive CD4+ T cells from PBMCs. Subset specified: CD45RA+ positively selected. The chain has TRBV5-4 and TRBJ2-3; 8 bases are a match to TRBD2. The DNA of the CDR3 is TGTGCCAGCACCAAAAAGGTAGCGGGACCCACAGATACGCAGTATTTT. This codes for CASTKKVAGPTDTQYF.